A selection of T cell receptor beta chains follows, all from one sample in a study of T-cell reconstitution after alpha-beta-depleted transplantation in children. TCRdb ran MiXCR on the PCR reads and lists one entry per CDR3 protein. Of about 110,000 distinct CDR3 sequences in the sample, approximately 6% are singletons; the top ten hold 23%. Sequences were derived from PBMCs, mostly from graft donor cells, sampled 360 days after TCRalphabeta/CD19-depleted stem cell transplant. These receptors all stem from a male patient under 10 years old who had a stem cell transplant for acute lymphoblastic leukemia, so the T cells may come from the graft donor. Both conserved end residues are part of each CDR3. Each record gives: clone size, CDR3 length, V gene, D gene, J gene, CDR3 DNA, CDR3 protein. A D gene is named only where the DNA matches it firmly. The size of a clone is reported for some rows only, either as once, few or many, or as a class for expanded clones.

clone_size: few; cdr3_length: 14; v_call: TRBV7-2; d_call: TRBD1; j_call: TRBJ2-7; cdr3_nt: TGTGCCAGCAGCCCGTGGGACAGGATCTACGAGCAGTACTTC; cdr3_aa: CASSPWDRIYEQYF
clone_size: .; cdr3_length: 15; v_call: TRBV7-7; d_call: TRBD2; j_call: TRBJ2-7; cdr3_nt: TGTGCTAGCAGCTTAGGTAGCGGGATTTCTGACGAGCAGTACTTC; cdr3_aa: CASSLGSGISDEQYF
clone_size: many; cdr3_length: 14; v_call: TRBV15; d_call: TRBD1; j_call: TRBJ1-1; cdr3_nt: TGTGCCACCGAACTCGGGACAGGGTCCACTGAAGCTTTCTTT; cdr3_aa: CATELGTGSTEAFF
clone_size: few; cdr3_length: 17; v_call: TRBV19; d_call: .; j_call: TRBJ2-3; cdr3_nt: TGTGCCAGTAGTGTTCCGGGACCCTACTTTGGCACAGATACGCAGTATTTT; cdr3_aa: CASSVPGPYFGTDTQYF
clone_size: many; cdr3_length: 13; v_call: TRBV28; d_call: .; j_call: TRBJ1-1; cdr3_nt: TGTGCCAGCACCCCCGGGGGGAACACTGAAGCTTTCTTT; cdr3_aa: CASTPGGNTEAFF
clone_size: many; cdr3_length: 13; v_call: TRBV4-3; d_call: TRBD2; j_call: TRBJ2-1; cdr3_nt: TGCGCCAGCAGCCTCGGACTAGCGGGACAGCAGTTCTTC; cdr3_aa: CASSLGLAGQQFF
clone_size: few; cdr3_length: 13; v_call: TRBV10-3; d_call: .; j_call: TRBJ1-3; cdr3_nt: TGTGCCATCAGTGAGTCGACAGTGAGCACCATATATTTT; cdr3_aa: CAISESTVSTIYF
clone_size: many; cdr3_length: 15; v_call: TRBV10-3; d_call: TRBD1; j_call: TRBJ1-5; cdr3_nt: TGTGCCATCAGGATGACAGGGGGCCCCAATCAGCCCCAGCATTTT; cdr3_aa: CAIRMTGGPNQPQHF
clone_size: many; cdr3_length: 16; v_call: TRBV3-1; d_call: .; j_call: TRBJ2-1; cdr3_nt: TGTGCCAGCAGCCAAGAAGGTCGGGGCCCCATTGAGGAGCAGTTCTTC; cdr3_aa: CASSQEGRGPIEEQFF
clone_size: many; cdr3_length: 13; v_call: TRBV9; d_call: .; j_call: TRBJ2-2; cdr3_nt: TGTGCCAGCAACCTCGTCGGCACCGGGGAGCTGTTTTTT; cdr3_aa: CASNLVGTGELFF
clone_size: few; cdr3_length: 16; v_call: TRBV3-1; d_call: TRBD1; j_call: TRBJ2-3; cdr3_nt: TGTGCCAGCAGCCACCCCTACGGACAGGGAGCAGATACGCAGTATTTT; cdr3_aa: CASSHPYGQGADTQYF
clone_size: .; cdr3_length: 16; v_call: TRBV7-9; d_call: .; j_call: TRBJ2-6; cdr3_nt: TGTGCCTGCCCCGGTCGAGGCCTTACGGGGGCCAACGTCCTGACTTTC; cdr3_aa: CACPGRGLTGANVLTF
clone_size: .; cdr3_length: 12; v_call: TRBV5-1; d_call: .; j_call: TRBJ1-2; cdr3_nt: TGCGCCAGCAGCTTGACTAGCTATGGCTACACCTTC; cdr3_aa: CASSLTSYGYTF
clone_size: few; cdr3_length: 14; v_call: TRBV7-2; d_call: TRBD1; j_call: TRBJ2-7; cdr3_nt: TGTGCCAGCAGCTTAGGTTCGACAGGGACCGAGCAGTACTTC; cdr3_aa: CASSLGSTGTEQYF
clone_size: .; cdr3_length: 17; v_call: TRBV4-3; d_call: TRBD2; j_call: TRBJ2-2; cdr3_nt: TGCGCCAGCAGCCAAGATCCCAGCGGGGGGTTCACCGGGGAGCTGTTTTTT; cdr3_aa: CASSQDPSGGFTGELFF
clone_size: .; cdr3_length: 18; v_call: TRBV9; d_call: .; j_call: TRBJ2-6; cdr3_nt: TGTGCCAGCAGCGTAGCCAGACCCGGGAGCTCTGGGGCCAACGTCCTGACTTTC; cdr3_aa: CASSVARPGSSGANVLTF
clone_size: .; cdr3_length: 14; v_call: TRBV2; d_call: TRBD1; j_call: TRBJ1-2; cdr3_nt: TGTGCCAGCGGGGGACAGGCGAAGGGCTATGGCTACACCTTC; cdr3_aa: CASGGQAKGYGYTF
clone_size: many; cdr3_length: 17; v_call: TRBV6-5; d_call: TRBD2; j_call: TRBJ2-2; cdr3_nt: TGTGCCAGCAGTTACGGGTTAGCGGGTGTAGACACCGGGGAGCTGTTTTTT; cdr3_aa: CASSYGLAGVDTGELFF
clone_size: .; cdr3_length: 15; v_call: TRBV6-5; d_call: .; j_call: TRBJ2-3; cdr3_nt: TGTGCCAGCAGTTACTCGACGAACGGCGCAGATACGCAGTATTTT; cdr3_aa: CASSYSTNGADTQYF
clone_size: many; cdr3_length: 15; v_call: TRBV4-3; d_call: .; j_call: TRBJ2-1; cdr3_nt: TGCGCCAGCAGCCAAGGGGACTCCTTCACCAGGAGGCAGTTCTTC; cdr3_aa: CASSQGDSFTRRQFF
clone_size: many; cdr3_length: 13; v_call: TRBV15; d_call: .; j_call: TRBJ2-7; cdr3_nt: TGTGCCACCACACACCCCCGAACCTACGAGCAGTACTTC; cdr3_aa: CATTHPRTYEQYF
clone_size: many; cdr3_length: 13; v_call: TRBV29-1; d_call: TRBD2; j_call: TRBJ2-7; cdr3_nt: TGCAGCGTTGGGACTAGCGGGAGCTACGAGCAGTACTTC; cdr3_aa: CSVGTSGSYEQYF